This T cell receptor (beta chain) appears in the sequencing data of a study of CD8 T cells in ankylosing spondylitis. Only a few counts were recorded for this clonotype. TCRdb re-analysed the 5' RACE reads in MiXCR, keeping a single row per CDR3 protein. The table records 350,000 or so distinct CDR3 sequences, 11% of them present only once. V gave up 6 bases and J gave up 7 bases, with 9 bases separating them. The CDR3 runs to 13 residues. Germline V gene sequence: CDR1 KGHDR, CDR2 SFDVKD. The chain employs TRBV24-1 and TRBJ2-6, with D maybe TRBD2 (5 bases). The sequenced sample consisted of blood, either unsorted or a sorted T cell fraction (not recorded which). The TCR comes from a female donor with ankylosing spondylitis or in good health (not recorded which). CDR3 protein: CATSSPGANVLTF. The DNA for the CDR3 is TGTGCCACCAGTTCCCCGGGAGCCAACGTCCTGACTTTC.